The clone carrying this TCR beta chain was observed a few times. As yet, its antigen is unknown. This sample stems from a study of beta chain features in type 1 diabetes. The overall study: Comparable age, gender and cell yields were observed in patients relative to healthy donors. Findings and limits, study-wide: Whether TCRB rearrangement is influenced by HLA type went unresolved here. It was among patients, rather than healthy donors, that naive, central memory and Treg TCRB repertoires appeared more similar. Moderate but significant shortening of TCRB CDR3s was recorded in all four CD4+ subsets from Type 1 diabetes patients.

V was shortened by 1 base and J by 5 bases, with 12 bases between the two germline ends. The germline gives CDR1 SGHRS, CDR2 YFSETQ. CDR3 length equals 14 residues. Sorting of CD4+ naive, central memory, regulatory and stem cell-like memory cells was performed via CD45RO/CCR7/CD25/CD127/CD95/CD27. Of the isolated RNA, all was reverse transcribed, and so the sequenced material was expressed TCRB transcripts. Clones were read by immunoSEQ multiplex PCR, and TCRdb kept only the in-frame ones, dropping some. The sample yields roughly 300,000 clones, about a tenth seen once. Sample: central memory CD4+ T cells from blood. This TCR came from a man in his thirties or forties with type 1 diabetes. The V gene is TRBV5-1, the J gene TRBJ1-1; D call uncertain. CDR3 protein: CASSLFGVGTEAFF. The CDR3 coding sequence is TGCGCCAGCAGCTTGTTTGGGGTTGGGACTGAAGCTTTCTTT.